The next 31 T cell receptor beta chains were all read from a single sample in a study of OX40 agonist ivuxolimab in advanced cancers. Clones were read by immunoSEQ multiplex PCR, and TCRdb kept only the in-frame ones, dropping some. Here the sample spans approximately 46,000 clones, over 60% being singletons. This sample comprised CD4+ or CD8+ T cells sorted from blood, obtained in a trial of the OX40 agonist ivuxolimab. The receptors shown here come from an adult with an advanced solid tumor such as melanoma, head and neck, liver or kidney cancer.

This clone was seen more than once but under ten times. The chain joins TRBV19 to TRBJ2-1; perhaps TRBD1 as D (9 bases). The germline gives CDR1 LNHDA, CDR2 SQIVND (reference sequence). V gave up 6 bases and J gave up 4 bases, with 19 bases separating them. The CDR3 is made up of 16 amino acids. CDR3 in DNA: TGTGCCAGTAGGGACAGGGGCACTAGCGGTTACAATGAGCAGTTCTTC. Amino acid sequence: CASRDRGTSGYNEQFF.

This chain links TRBV7-9 with TRBJ1-4; TRBD1 might be the D (5 bases). The CDR3 sequence is 16 residues long. Germline values: CDR1 SEHNR, CDR2 FQNEAQ (reference sequence). V shed 1 base and J shed 7 bases, with 16 bases lying between them. For the CDR3, the DNA is TGTGCCAGCAGCTTAGGTGATGGGGGAATAAGTGAAAAACTGTTTTTT. Protein sequence: CASSLGDGGISEKLFF.

The chain couples TRBV10-3 to TRBJ2-7; TRBD2 agrees at 7 bases. V was clipped by 2 bases and J by 0 bases; unmatched bases: 4. Germline V CDR1 and CDR2: ENHRY, SYGVKD. The CDR3 covers 15 residues. The CDR3 loop reads CAISEPGGSSYEQYF. The CDR3 DNA follows: TGTGCCATCAGTGAGCCCGGGGGGAGCTCCTACGAGCAGTACTTC.

The rearrangement links TRBV7-9 to TRBJ2-3, with unresolved D. Germline V gene data show CDR1 as SEHNR and CDR2 as FQNEAQ (reference sequence). There are 14 residues in the CDR3. V was shortened by 7 bases and J by 0 bases, with 11 bases between the two germline ends. The CDR3 protein is CASIHRASTDTQYF. The CDR3 coding sequence is TGTGCCAGCATCCACAGAGCTAGCACAGATACGCAGTATTTT.

The rearrangement links TRBV4-1 to TRBJ1-2; 11 bases line up with TRBD1. Per germline, CDR1 MGHRA and CDR2 YSYEKL. V was pared by 4 bases and J by 7 bases, with 8 bases of the junction left unmatched. The CDR3 runs to 15 residues. The CDR3 DNA sequence: TGCGCCAGCAGCCCCCAGACCGGGACAGGGGGTGGCTACACCTTC. Residues: CASSPQTGTGGGYTF.

This chain joins TRBV5-1 and TRBJ2-4, with D tentatively TRBD1 or TRBD2 (5 bases each). Trimming took 2 bases from V and 8 from J, leaving 14 bases between them. Germline CDR1 SGHRS, CDR2 YFSETQ. This CDR3 spans 14 amino acids. CDR3 loop: CASSLSGTTDIQYF. The CDR3 DNA reads as TGCGCCAGCAGCTTATCCGGGACCACGGACATTCAGTACTTC.

The V and J genes are TRBV19 and TRBJ1-1; D is unclear. Trimming shortened V by 3 bases and J by 4 bases, and 9 bases separated the two germline ends. This CDR3 spans 13 amino acids. Germline CDR1 is LNHDA and CDR2 is SQIVND (reference sequence). CDR3 in amino acids: CASSIQLRTEAFF. The CDR3 bases are TGTGCCAGTAGTATCCAGTTGCGCACTGAAGCTTTCTTT. Full variable domain (missing parts from reference TRBV19 and TRBJ1-1): DGGITQSPKYLFRKEGQNVTLSCEQNLNHDAMYWYRQDPGQGLRLIYYSQIVNDFQKGDIAEGYSVSREKKESFPLTVTSAQKNPTAFYLCASSIQLRTEAFFGQGTRLTVV.

This chain links TRBV7-3 with TRBJ2-7; TRBD2 might be the D (6 bases). The CDR3 covers 15 residues. CDR1 and CDR2 (germline): SGHTA, FQGTGA. V lost 5 bases and J 2 bases, leaving 16 bases between the germline ends. The CDR3 DNA reads TGTGCCAGCAGCCAAGCAGGGTCGGGGGCCTACGAGCAGTACTTC. Protein: CASSQAGSGAYEQYF.

The V call is TRBV28, the J call TRBJ2-1; unclear D gene. Trimming left V 5 bases short and J 0 bases short, with 8 bases between. Germline CDR1 is MDHEN and CDR2 is SYDVKM. The CDR3 loop spans 14 amino acids. The DNA of the CDR3 is TGTGCCAGCAGTACCCGGGCCTCCTACAATGAGCAGTTCTTC. Its translation is CASSTRASYNEQFF.

The chain employs TRBV28 and TRBJ2-3; possibly TRBD1 or TRBD2 for D (6 bases each). CDR1 and CDR2 from the germline V gene are MDHEN and SYDVKM. The CDR3 spans 15 residues. V gave up 2 bases and J gave up 1 base, with 10 bases separating them. CDR3: CASSLGGGGTDTQYF. DNA of the CDR3: TGTGCCAGCAGTTTAGGGGGCGGGGGCACAGATACGCAGTATTTT.

The chain links TRBV29-1 to TRBJ2-3, with 10 bases lining up with TRBD2. This CDR3 contains 15 residues. CDR1 SQVTM and CDR2 ANQGSEA come from the germline V gene. V lost 5 bases and J lost 0; bases outside the gene matches: 5. CDR3 sequence: CSVSAGGMSTDTQYF. Written as DNA, the CDR3 is TGCAGCGTTTCAGCGGGAGGGATGAGCACAGATACGCAGTATTTT.

The chain has TRBV4-2 and TRBJ2-5; 10 nucleotides match TRBD1. The germline V gene encodes CDR1 LGHNA and CDR2 YNFKEQ. This CDR3 contains 18 residues. V shed 0 bases and J 7 bases; nucleotides not matched to a gene: 14. CDR3 bases: TGTGCCAGCAGCCAAGACCTACCGGGACAGGGGAATCCGGGGACCCAGTACTTC. This encodes CASSQDLPGQGNPGTQYF.

The chain carries TRBV2 and TRBJ2-5; perhaps TRBD2 as D (5 bases). This CDR3 region has 15 residues. CDR1 is SNHLY, CDR2 FYNNEI, per germline. Trimming left V 5 bases short and J 5 bases short, with 18 bases between. CDR3 loop: CASSLLGAGYETQYF. The CDR3 DNA reads TGTGCCAGCAGTCTTCTGGGTGCGGGCTACGAGACCCAGTACTTC.

The rearrangement uses TRBV13 and TRBJ2-3; TRBD2 matches at 10 bases. Trimming at V came to 5 bases and at J to 5 bases, leaving 4 bases not matched to a gene. The CDR3 extends over 14 amino acids. Germline loops: CDR1 PRHDT, CDR2 FYEKMQ (reference sequence). The CDR3 region is CASSRRLAGDTQYF. The CDR3 DNA reads as TGTGCCAGCAGCCGAAGACTAGCGGGAGATACGCAGTATTTT.

The J gene is TRBJ1-6, the V gene TRBV25-1, with 9 bases identical to TRBD1. The ends lost 4 bases at V and 7 bases at J; junction bases unmatched: 2. The CDR3 is made up of 14 amino acids. Germline lookup yields CDR1 MGHDK and CDR2 SYGVNS. This chain's CDR3 is CASSGTGVNSPLHF. The CDR3 DNA follows: TGTGCCAGCAGTGGGACAGGGGTGAATTCACCCCTCCACTTT.

This clone appeared once. The chain employs TRBV5-1 and TRBJ2-5; 9 positions match TRBD1. V lost 0 bases, J lost 5 bases, and 8 bases stayed unmatched. This CDR3 has 16 amino acids. CDR1 and CDR2 from the germline V gene are SGHRS and YFSETQ. CDR3 amino acids: CASSLGGTGNFETQYF. In nucleotides, the CDR3 is TGCGCCAGCAGCTTGGGCGGGACAGGGAATTTCGAGACCCAGTACTTC.

This clone is a singleton in its sample. The chain is built from TRBV7-8 and TRBJ1-1, with a weak D call TRBD1 (5 bases). CDR3 length equals 15 residues. Germline CDR1 and CDR2: SGHVS and FQNEAQ. V lost 5 bases and J 1 base, leaving 14 bases between the germline ends. CDR3 sequence reads: CASSAGGRGNTEAFF. CDR3 coding DNA: TGTGCCAGCAGCGCGGGGGGTCGGGGGAACACTGAAGCTTTCTTT.

V gene TRBV7-8 combines with J gene TRBJ2-7; 9 bases are a match to TRBD1. Germline V lookup: CDR1 SGHVS, CDR2 FQNEAQ. With V trimmed by 5 bases and J by 4 bases, 15 bases remained unmatched. The CDR3 runs 17 residues. The CDR3 DNA is TGTGCCAGCAGCAAAGGGACAGGGAGCCGTCAAACTTACGAGCAGTACTTC. Its protein is CASSKGTGSRQTYEQYF. Together with reference TRBV7-8 and TRBJ2-7, the CDR3 gives the full variable domain: GAGVSQSPRYKVAKRGQDVALRCDPISGHVSLFWYQQALGQGPEFLTYFQNEAQLDKSGLPSDRFFAERPEGSVSTLKIQRTQQEDSAVYLCASSKGTGSRQTYEQYFGPGTRLTVT.

This sequence joins TRBV5-1 and TRBJ2-5, with TRBD1 as a possible D gene (5 bases). V lost 0 bases, J lost 4 bases, and 22 bases lay in between. This CDR3 is 18 amino acids long. Germline V lookup: CDR1 SGHRS, CDR2 YFSETQ. DNA of the CDR3: TGCGCCAGCAGCTTGGCCGATGCAGGGAATCCCCTGGGAGAGACCCAGTACTTC. Encoded protein: CASSLADAGNPLGETQYF.

The chain couples TRBV27 to TRBJ1-1; no clear D. This CDR3 is built from 14 residues. The germline V gene encodes CDR1 MNHEY and CDR2 SMNVEV (reference sequence). The V end lost 6 bases, the J end lost 11 bases, and 22 bases lay between the germline ends. CDR3: CASSLRPDPPRAFF. CDR3 DNA sequence: TGTGCCAGCAGCCTTCGACCAGACCCACCCAGGGCTTTCTTT.

This chain joins TRBV4-1 and TRBJ1-1, with no clear D. The CDR3 covers 14 residues. Trimming pared 1 base from V and 2 bases from J, leaving 8 bases between. The germline V gene encodes CDR1 MGHRA and CDR2 YSYEKL. The CDR3, as DNA: TGCGCCAGCAGCCAAGTCCCAGGTAACACTGAAGCTTTCTTT. Amino acids: CASSQVPGNTEAFF.

The genes are TRBV6-1 and TRBJ2-1, with D maybe TRBD1 (5 bases). The germline CDR1 and CDR2 sequences are MNHNS and SASEGT. The CDR3 sequence is 13 residues long. V was clipped by 6 bases and J by 9 bases, with 15 bases between them. CDR3 amino acids: CASSSGWLGEQFF. The DNA for the CDR3 is TGTGCCAGCAGCTCAGGGTGGCTAGGTGAGCAGTTCTTC.

The chain recombines TRBV5-1 with TRBJ2-2; 7 bases line up with TRBD2. CDR1 and CDR2 from the germline V gene are SGHRS and YFSETQ. This CDR3 comprises 15 residues. J was trimmed by 3 bases and V by 1 base; bases with no gene match: 3. The CDR3 region is CASSLPGGYTGELFF. In DNA form, the CDR3 reads TGCGCCAGCAGCTTGCCGGGAGGCTACACCGGGGAGCTGTTTTTT.

This rearrangement joins TRBV11-2 to TRBJ1-1; D not resolved. The CDR3 is 13 residues long. Germline loops: CDR1 SGHAT, CDR2 FQNNGV. Trimming took off 2 bases at V and 7 bases at J, with 11 bases between the two ends. CDR3 nucleotide sequence: TGTGCCAGCAGCTTATCTGAGAGACTTGAAGCTTTCTTT. Encoded protein: CASSLSERLEAFF.

The rearrangement uses TRBV28 and TRBJ1-5, with 7 bases aligning to TRBD1. The junction had 12 bases not matched to a gene; V was cut back by 3 bases and J by 7 bases. Germline CDR1 is MDHEN and CDR2 is SYDVKM. CDR3 size: 16 residues. The CDR3 reads CASSLGSYRGRQPQHF. The CDR3 DNA follows: TGTGCCAGCAGTTTGGGATCCTACAGGGGTCGCCAGCCCCAGCATTTT.

The V and J genes are TRBV27 and TRBJ2-6; D remains ambiguous. CDR1 and CDR2 (germline): MNHEY, SMNVEV (reference sequence). CDR3 length: 13 amino acids. With 9 bases removed from V and 0 bases from J, the gap between germline ends came to 6 bases. CDR3 region: CASLPSGANVLTF. The CDR3 bases are TGTGCCAGTCTCCCCTCTGGGGCCAACGTCCTGACTTTC.

V is TRBV6-5 and J is TRBJ1-2; 8 nucleotides align to TRBD1. CDR3 size: 13 residues. Germline CDR1 MNHEY, CDR2 SVGAGI. J gave up 9 bases and V 6 bases, and 9 bases lay outside the gene matches. The CDR3 DNA follows: TGTGCCAGCAGGGAGGGTACAGGGGGAAGCTACACCTTC. It encodes CASREGTGGSYTF.

This sequence joins TRBV5-1 and TRBJ2-6; 15 positions match TRBD2. The CDR3 loop spans 19 amino acids. With V trimmed by 3 bases and J by 1 base, 5 bases remained unmatched. Per germline, CDR1 SGHRS and CDR2 YFSETQ. CDR3 residues: CASSWGLAGGPSGANVLTF. CDR3 bases: TGCGCCAGCAGCTGGGGACTAGCGGGAGGACCATCTGGGGCCAACGTCCTGACTTTC.

The sample holds a few counts of this clone. The genes are TRBV10-1 and TRBJ2-1; the match to TRBD2 covers 8 bases. Germline CDR1 and CDR2: WNHNN and SYGVQD (reference sequence). CDR3 length equals 14 residues. The V gene end was trimmed by 4 bases and the J gene end by 6 bases; junction bases not matched to a gene: 5. In DNA, the CDR3 is TGCGCCAGCAGTGTACAAAGCGGGAGCAATGAGCAGTTCTTC. This gives the protein CASSVQSGSNEQFF.

The V and J genes are TRBV11-2 and TRBJ1-5, with D unclear. CDR1 and CDR2 from the germline V gene are SGHAT and FQNNGV. Trimming shortened V by 1 base and J by 11 bases, and 12 bases separated the two germline ends. The CDR3 has 13 residues. The CDR3 DNA is TGTGCCAGCAGCTTAGGACGGACTGGGGCCCAGCATTTT. It translates to CASSLGRTGAQHF.

The chain combines TRBV6-5 with TRBJ2-7, with D tentatively TRBD2 (5 bases). Trimming took 1 base from V and 4 from J, leaving 17 bases between them. Germline-derived CDR1 and CDR2 are MNHEY and SVGAGI. The CDR3 has 16 amino acids. This CDR3 reads CASSYLSTGRIYEQYF. DNA for the CDR3: TGTGCCAGCAGTTACTTGTCAACGGGAAGAATATACGAGCAGTACTTC.